The source of this TCR beta chain is a study of T cell responses to AZD1222 COVID-19 vaccine. Across the whole study: Both about-4-week and about-12-week second-dose recipients were combined. Study-wide results and limits: Close to half of spike-specific TCRs reportedly recognize unmutated variant regions. Receipt of two AZD1222 doses was followed by a rise in Spike-specific TCR breadth and depth.

This clone was seen a few times. Its matching antigen is unknown. Generated by immunoSEQ multiplex PCR, the TCRdb table keeps only in-frame clones and is missing some. The sample records 140,000 to 150,000 clones, 75% to 90% being singletons. The CDR3 extends over 17 amino acids. From germline, CDR1 is SGHDT and CDR2 YYEEEE. The ends were cut back, 0 bases at V and 4 bases at J, with 17 bases in the middle. The chain carries TRBV5-6 and TRBJ2-1; tentatively, D is TRBD1 or TRBD2 (5 bases each). This sequence was found in an adult in good health. The sequenced sample was peripheral blood, obtained on day 0 of AZD1222 vaccination. The chain's CDR3 is CASSLGGASFMYNEQFF. The CDR3, as DNA: TGTGCCAGCAGCTTGGGAGGGGCTAGCTTTATGTACAATGAGCAGTTCTTC.